This T cell receptor (beta chain) was identified in a study of blood T cell repertoires in COVID-19. Across the whole study: The analysed material was cDNA or gDNA that came from T cells, B-cell-depleted T cells, or PBMCs.

Authors' methods: For nucleated cells, counts were estimated from reference gene primer amplification. The protocol was immunoSEQ multiplex PCR, while the TCRdb copy is restricted to in-frame clones and leaves out a portion. V and J calls and clone size are given by that table; D and trimming were obtained from the DNA. The repertoire holds approximately 290,000 clones, with roughly nine tenths as singletons. The CDR3 spans 13 residues. The ends lost 3 bases at V and 4 bases at J; junction bases unmatched: 4. Germline V gene lookup returns CDR1 SQVTM and CDR2 ANQGSEA. One Seattle source followed patients from active infection through their disease course.

The source is a woman in her 30s with COVID-19, enrolled during active disease. V is TRBV29-1 and J is TRBJ2-3, with 7 bases lining up with TRBD1. The sample was peripheral blood. CDR3 nucleotides: TGCAGCGTTGATACCGGGACAGCAGATACGCAGTATTTT. It is translated as CSVDTGTADTQYF.